These T cell receptor beta chains were read from a single sample in a study of CD8 T cells in Susac syndrome. MiXCR, applied by TCRdb to the immunoSEQ multiplex PCR reads, yields one record per CDR3 protein. The repertoire holds about 300,000 distinct CDR3 sequences, with roughly 84% as singletons. Specimen: CD8+ T cells from PBMCs. The receptor source for this set is a human donor with multiple sclerosis. Both conserved end residues are part of each CDR3. Each record gives: clone size, V gene, J gene, D gene, CDR3 DNA, CDR3 protein. D genes are given only for firm matches. Size is omitted from some rows. Given values are once, few, many or a class for expanded clones.

NA	TRBV27	TRBJ1-5	TRBD1	TGTGCCAGCAGACAGGGGGCGGCGGGCAATCAGCCCCAGCATTTT	CASRQGAAGNQPQHF
NA	TRBV28	TRBJ2-1	TRBD2	TGTGCCAGCAGGGCCCTTTTGGTAGCGGGAGGGCCAAATGAGCAGTTCTTC	CASRALLVAGGPNEQFF
NA	TRBV9	TRBJ2-7	TRBD2	TGTGCCAGCAGCCCCCGGGGAGGGCCGGGGGAGCAGTACTTC	CASSPRGGPGEQYF
NA	TRBV29-1	TRBJ2-1	TRBD2	TGCAGCGTGCCACCGGGACTAGCGGGACCAGAGCCGTTCTTC	CSVPPGLAGPEPFF
NA	TRBV6-1	TRBJ2-1	NA	TGTGCCAGCAGTAACGGGACTCCGGACAATGAGCAGTTCTTC	CASSNGTPDNEQFF
NA	TRBV11-2	TRBJ2-5	NA	TGTGCCAGCAGGGGCAGACTAAAACAAGAGACCCAGTACTTC	CASRGRLKQETQYF
NA	TRBV27	TRBJ2-3	NA	TGTGCCAGCAGTTGGGTGAGCACAGATACGCAGTATTTT	CASSWVSTDTQYF
NA	TRBV30	TRBJ2-5	TRBD2	TGTGCCTGGAGTACCCCAGGGAGGGAAGAGACCCAGTACTTC	CAWSTPGREETQYF
NA	TRBV27	TRBJ2-1	NA	TGTGCCAGCAGTTTAAGGGGGCGGGACGGTCAGTTCTTC	CASSLRGRDGQFF
NA	TRBV19	TRBJ2-7	TRBD2	TGTGCCAGTACTCCATCGGGAGGAAATGCCTACGAGCAGTACTTC	CASTPSGGNAYEQYF
NA	TRBV7-9	TRBJ2-5	NA	TGTGCCAGCAGCTCGGAGACGGCACAAGAGACCCAGTACTTC	CASSSETAQETQYF
NA	TRBV29-1	TRBJ1-1	NA	TGCAGCGTTGGGTCGGGGGGCACTGAAGCTTTCTTT	CSVGSGGTEAFF
NA	TRBV5-6	TRBJ2-7	NA	TGTGCCAGCAGCTTGTCCCCGTACGCGTACGAGCAGTACTTC	CASSLSPYAYEQYF
NA	TRBV7-2	TRBJ2-3	TRBD2	TGTGCCAGCAGACGGACTAGCGGGCCGTTCGCAGATACGCAGTATTTT	CASRRTSGPFADTQYF
NA	TRBV7-9	TRBJ2-3	TRBD2	TGTGCCAGCAGCTTAGCAGGCGGGAGGGCGAGTGATACGCAGTATTTT	CASSLAGGRASDTQYF
NA	TRBV6-5	TRBJ1-1	NA	TGTGCCAGCAGTTACTCGAATCTAGGTAACACTGAAGCTTTCTTT	CASSYSNLGNTEAFF
once	TRBV2	TRBJ1-1	NA	TGTGCCAGCAGTGACAGAGGGTACTATGAAGCTTTCTTT	CASSDRGYYEAFF
NA	TRBV20-1	TRBJ2-7	TRBD1	TGCAGTGCTACCGGGACAGGGGGCAAGCGGGGGGCCTACGAGCAGTACTTC	CSATGTGGKRGAYEQYF
NA	TRBV10-3	TRBJ2-1	NA	TGTGCCCTGGCGGGGCACGGGAAGGGCAATGAGCAGTTCTTC	CALAGHGKGNEQFF
NA	TRBV27	TRBJ1-1	NA	TGTGCCAGCAGCTTAGTGCTGAACACTGAAGCTTTCTTT	CASSLVLNTEAFF
NA	TRBV3-1	TRBJ2-5	NA	TGTGCCAGCAGCCAAGATTTGGGAAGACCGGAAGGGGAGACCCAGTACTTC	CASSQDLGRPEGETQYF
NA	TRBV9	TRBJ2-1	TRBD2	TGTGCCAGCAGCGTAAGGGCGGGAGGCCGGGATGAGCAGTTCTTC	CASSVRAGGRDEQFF
NA	TRBV7-9	TRBJ2-3	TRBD2	TGTGCCAGCAGCTCCAGACTAGCGGGACTCACAGATACGCAGTATTTT	CASSSRLAGLTDTQYF
NA	TRBV19	TRBJ1-5	NA	TGTGCCAGTAGTTTAAAGACCAACCCCGAGGGTCAGCCCCAGCATTTT	CASSLKTNPEGQPQHF
NA	TRBV29-1	TRBJ2-1	NA	TGCAGCGTAGAAACGGATATGTCCTACAATGAGCAGTTCTTC	CSVETDMSYNEQFF
few	TRBV5-4	TRBJ2-7	NA	TGTGCCAGCAGTTTCGTGGGTAGCTCCTACGAGCAGTACTTC	CASSFVGSSYEQYF
once	TRBV7-3	TRBJ2-1	TRBD2	TGTGCCAGCACCAAATCGACTAGCGGGACCCCACTCGTCCCTTACAATGAGCAGTTCTTC	CASTKSTSGTPLVPYNEQFF
NA	TRBV20-1	TRBJ1-2	NA	TGCAGTGCTAGAGACGGGGGACCTAACTATGGCTACACCTTC	CSARDGGPNYGYTF
NA	TRBV7-9	TRBJ2-7	NA	TGTGCCAGCAGCTTTGGACACGAGCAGTACTTC	CASSFGHEQYF
NA	TRBV10-1	TRBJ2-7	NA	TGCGCCACCTCCGACGAGCAGTACTTC	CATSDEQYF
NA	TRBV6-5	TRBJ1-1	NA	TGTGCCAGCAGTTACTCGCCCCGGGAGGGGAACACTGAAGCTTTCTTT	CASSYSPREGNTEAFF
NA	TRBV29-1	TRBJ1-3	NA	TGCAGCGGACTACTGACAGGAGCCTCTGGAAACACCATATATTTT	CSGLLTGASGNTIYF
few	TRBV6-1	TRBJ1-2	TRBD1	TGTGCCAGCAGCGAGACAGGGATCGTTTATGGCTACACCTTC	CASSETGIVYGYTF
NA	TRBV20-1	TRBJ2-2	TRBD2	TGCAGTGCTGGACTAGCGAGGTCCGGGGAGCTGTTTTTT	CSAGLARSGELFF
NA	TRBV15	TRBJ2-3	TRBD1	TGTGCCACCAGCAGACGGAACAGGGGGCGCAGAGATACGCAGTATTTT	CATSRRNRGRRDTQYF
NA	TRBV6-1	TRBJ2-1	TRBD2	TGTGCCAGCCAAGGGGCGGCTAGCGGGGCCTACAATGAGCAGTTCTTC	CASQGAASGAYNEQFF
NA	TRBV27	TRBJ2-7	TRBD1	TGTGCCAGCAGTTTACGCCGGACAGGCGCAGCGCAGTACTTC	CASSLRRTGAAQYF
NA	TRBV27	TRBJ2-1	TRBD2	TGTGCCAGCAGTTTTACACTAGCGGGAGGGCCGAATGAGCAGTTCTTC	CASSFTLAGGPNEQFF
NA	TRBV15	TRBJ2-5	NA	TGTGCCACCAGCAGAGCCCGAAGGGGGTTACAAGAGACCCAGTACTTC	CATSRARRGLQETQYF
NA	TRBV9	TRBJ1-5	NA	TGTGCCAGCAGCGTTCTTCCGTATAGCAATCAGCCCCAGCATTTT	CASSVLPYSNQPQHF
NA	TRBV28	TRBJ1-3	NA	TGTGCCAGCAGAACCCACTTTGCTGGAAACACCATATATTTT	CASRTHFAGNTIYF
NA	TRBV4-2	TRBJ1-1	TRBD1	TGTGCCAGCAGCCAAGTCCCCCTGACAGGGCGGTTGGTAGCTTTCTTT	CASSQVPLTGRLVAFF
NA	TRBV30	TRBJ2-1	TRBD2	TGTGCCTGGAGTGTAGGGGCGGGAGGAGGTGAGCAGTTCTTC	CAWSVGAGGGEQFF
once	TRBV7-9	TRBJ1-4	NA	TGTGCCAGCAGCTCGACCCAAGAAAAACTGTTTTTT	CASSSTQEKLFF
NA	TRBV29-1	TRBJ1-1	NA	TGCAGCGTCATGTGGGGCACTGAAGCTTTCTTT	CSVMWGTEAFF
NA	TRBV13	TRBJ2-7	NA	TGTGCCAGCAGCTTATGGAGGGCCTACGAGCAGTACTTC	CASSLWRAYEQYF
NA	TRBV7-9	TRBJ2-4	NA	TGTGCCAGCAGCTCAGAGATCGACAGGACAGCCAAAAACATTCAGTACTTC	CASSSEIDRTAKNIQYF
NA	TRBV28	TRBJ2-7	TRBD2	TGTGCCAGCAGTTGGGCTGCGACTAGCGGGAGTACCTACGAGCAGTACTTC	CASSWAATSGSTYEQYF
NA	TRBV9	TRBJ2-2	TRBD2	TGTGCCAGCAGCGCGGGGACTAGTCGGACCGGGGAGCTGTTTTTT	CASSAGTSRTGELFF
NA	TRBV20-1	TRBJ2-7	TRBD2	TGCAGTGCTAGACTAGCGGGTGCGCCAACCTACGAGCAGTACTTC	CSARLAGAPTYEQYF
NA	TRBV19	TRBJ1-2	NA	TGTGCCAGTAAAACCGGGACGGGCAATGGCTACACCTTC	CASKTGTGNGYTF
NA	TRBV4-2	TRBJ2-5	TRBD2	TGTGCCAGCAGCCAAGATCTCGGGACTAGCGGTCAAGAGACCCAGTACTTC	CASSQDLGTSGQETQYF
NA	TRBV4-2	TRBJ1-4	NA	TGTGCCAGCAGCCAAAGGGTGGGACGCACGGATGAAAAACTGTTTTTT	CASSQRVGRTDEKLFF